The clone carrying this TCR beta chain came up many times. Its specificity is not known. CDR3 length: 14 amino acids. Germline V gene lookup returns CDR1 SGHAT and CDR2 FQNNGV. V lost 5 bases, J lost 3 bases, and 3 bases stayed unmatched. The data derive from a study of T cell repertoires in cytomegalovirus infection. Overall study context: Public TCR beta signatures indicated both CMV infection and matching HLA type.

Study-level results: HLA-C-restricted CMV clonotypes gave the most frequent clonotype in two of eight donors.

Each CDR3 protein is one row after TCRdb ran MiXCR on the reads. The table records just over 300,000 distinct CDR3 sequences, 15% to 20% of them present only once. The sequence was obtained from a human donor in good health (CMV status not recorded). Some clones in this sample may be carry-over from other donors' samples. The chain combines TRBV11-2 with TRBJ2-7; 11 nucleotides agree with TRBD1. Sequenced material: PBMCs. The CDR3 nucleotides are TGTGCCAGCAGCGGACAGGGGGCTTTCTACGAGCAGTACTTC. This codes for CASSGQGAFYEQYF. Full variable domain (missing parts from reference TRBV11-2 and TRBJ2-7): EAGVAQSPRYKIIEKRQSVAFWCNPISGHATLYWYQQILGQGPKLLIQFQNNGVVDDSQLPKDRFSAERLKGVDSTLKIQPAKLEDSAVYLCASSGQGAFYEQYFGPGTRLTVT.